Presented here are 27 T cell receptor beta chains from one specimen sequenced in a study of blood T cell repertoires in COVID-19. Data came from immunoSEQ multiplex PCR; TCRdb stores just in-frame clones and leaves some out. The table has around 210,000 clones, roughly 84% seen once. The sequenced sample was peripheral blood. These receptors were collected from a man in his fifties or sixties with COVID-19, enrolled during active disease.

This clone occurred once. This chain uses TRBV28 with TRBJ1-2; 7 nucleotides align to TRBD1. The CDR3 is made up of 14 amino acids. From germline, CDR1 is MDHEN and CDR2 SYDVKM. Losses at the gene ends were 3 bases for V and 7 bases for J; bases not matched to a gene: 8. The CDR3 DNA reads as TGTGCCAGCAGTTTTGGTACAGGGGCTCTTGGCTACACCTTC. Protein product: CASSFGTGALGYTF.

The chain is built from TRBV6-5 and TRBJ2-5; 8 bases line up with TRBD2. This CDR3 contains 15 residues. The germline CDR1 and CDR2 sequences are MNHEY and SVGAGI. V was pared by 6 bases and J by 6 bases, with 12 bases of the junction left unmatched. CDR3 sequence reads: CASRRGLEGLKTQYF. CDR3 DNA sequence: TGTGCCAGCAGGAGGGGACTAGAGGGTTTAAAGACCCAGTACTTC.

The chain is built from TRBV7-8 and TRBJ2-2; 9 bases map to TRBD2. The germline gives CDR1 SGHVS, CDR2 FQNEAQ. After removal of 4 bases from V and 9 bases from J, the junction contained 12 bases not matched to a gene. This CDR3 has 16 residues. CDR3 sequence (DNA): TGTGCCAGCAGCTCCCGAAGGACTAGCGTTACACGGGAGCTGTTTTTT. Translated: CASSSRRTSVTRELFF.

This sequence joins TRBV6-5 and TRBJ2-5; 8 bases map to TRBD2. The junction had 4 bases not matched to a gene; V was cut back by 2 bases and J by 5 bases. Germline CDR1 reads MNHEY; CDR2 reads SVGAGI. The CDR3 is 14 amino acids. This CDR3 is CASSYRGGTETQYF. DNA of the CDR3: TGTGCCAGCAGTTACCGGGGGGGAACGGAGACCCAGTACTTC.

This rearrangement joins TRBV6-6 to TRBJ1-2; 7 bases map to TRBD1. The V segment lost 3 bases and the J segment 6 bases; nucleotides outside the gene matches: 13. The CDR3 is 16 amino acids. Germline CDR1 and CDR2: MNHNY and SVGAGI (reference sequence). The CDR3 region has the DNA TGTGCCAGCAGTTATCCTGAAGACAGGGCTTCTAATGGCTACACCTTC. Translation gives CASSYPEDRASNGYTF.

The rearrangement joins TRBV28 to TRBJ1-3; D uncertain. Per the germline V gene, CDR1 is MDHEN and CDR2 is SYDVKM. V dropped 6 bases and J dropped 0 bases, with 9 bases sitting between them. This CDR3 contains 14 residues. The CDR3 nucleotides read TGTGCCAGCAGCACAGCTATCTCTGGAAACACCATATATTTT. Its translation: CASSTAISGNTIYF.

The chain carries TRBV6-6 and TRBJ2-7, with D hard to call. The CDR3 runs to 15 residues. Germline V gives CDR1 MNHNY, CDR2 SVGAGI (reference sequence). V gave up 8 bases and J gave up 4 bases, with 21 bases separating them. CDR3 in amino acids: CASSPERFGGYEQYF. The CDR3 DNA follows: TGTGCCAGCTCACCTGAGAGGTTTGGTGGGTACGAGCAGTACTTC.

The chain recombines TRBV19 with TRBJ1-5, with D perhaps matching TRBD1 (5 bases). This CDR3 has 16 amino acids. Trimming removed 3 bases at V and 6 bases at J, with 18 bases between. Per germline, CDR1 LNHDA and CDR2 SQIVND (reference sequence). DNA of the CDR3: TGTGCCAGTAGTATGGGACTCACTCAGAGGGGTCAGCCCCAGCATTTT. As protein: CASSMGLTQRGQPQHF.

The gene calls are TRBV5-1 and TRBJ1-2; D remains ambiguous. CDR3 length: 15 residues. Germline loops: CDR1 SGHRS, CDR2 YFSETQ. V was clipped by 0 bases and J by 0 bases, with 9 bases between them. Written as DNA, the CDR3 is TGCGCCAGCAGCTTGGGAGGGCAGCCTAACTATGGCTACACCTTC. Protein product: CASSLGGQPNYGYTF.

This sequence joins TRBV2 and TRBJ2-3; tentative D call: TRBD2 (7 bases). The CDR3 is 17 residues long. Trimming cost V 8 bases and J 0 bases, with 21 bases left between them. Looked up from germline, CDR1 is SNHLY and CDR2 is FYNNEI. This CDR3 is CASVSGLQGISTDTQYF. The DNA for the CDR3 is TGTGCCAGCGTTTCGGGACTACAGGGCATAAGCACAGATACGCAGTATTTT.

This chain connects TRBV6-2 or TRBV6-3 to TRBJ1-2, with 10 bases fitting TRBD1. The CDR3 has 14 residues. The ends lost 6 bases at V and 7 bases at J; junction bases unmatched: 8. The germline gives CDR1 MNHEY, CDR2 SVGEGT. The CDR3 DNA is TGTGCCAGCAGCCCCCGGGACAGGGGTTTTGGCTACACCTTC. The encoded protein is CASSPRDRGFGYTF.

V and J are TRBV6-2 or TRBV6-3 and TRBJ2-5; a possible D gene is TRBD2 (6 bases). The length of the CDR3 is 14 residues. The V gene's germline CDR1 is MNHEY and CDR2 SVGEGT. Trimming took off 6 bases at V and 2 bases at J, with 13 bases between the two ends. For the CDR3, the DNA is TGTGCCAGCAGCAGAAGACTAGAGCAAGAGACCCAGTACTTC. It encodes CASSRRLEQETQYF.

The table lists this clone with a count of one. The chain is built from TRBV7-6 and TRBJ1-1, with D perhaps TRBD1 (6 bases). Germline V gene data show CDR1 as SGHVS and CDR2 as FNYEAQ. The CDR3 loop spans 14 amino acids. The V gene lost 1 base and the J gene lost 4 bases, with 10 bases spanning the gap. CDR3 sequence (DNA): TGTGCCAGCAGCTTAGAAATCAGGGGCACTGAAGCTTTCTTT. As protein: CASSLEIRGTEAFF.

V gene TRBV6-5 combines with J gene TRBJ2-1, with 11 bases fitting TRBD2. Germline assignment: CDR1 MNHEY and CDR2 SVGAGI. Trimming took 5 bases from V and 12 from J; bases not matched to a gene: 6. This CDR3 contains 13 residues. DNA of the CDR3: TGTGCCAGCAGTACACTAGCGGGGGCGGTGCAGTTCTTC. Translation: CASSTLAGAVQFF.

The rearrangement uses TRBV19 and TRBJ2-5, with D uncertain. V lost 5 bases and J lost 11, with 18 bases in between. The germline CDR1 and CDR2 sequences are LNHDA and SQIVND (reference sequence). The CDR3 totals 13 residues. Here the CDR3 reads CASSPIVNGYQYF. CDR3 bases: TGTGCCAGTAGTCCAATAGTAAACGGTTATCAGTACTTC. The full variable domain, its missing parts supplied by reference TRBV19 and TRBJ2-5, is DGGITQSPKYLFRKEGQNVTLSCEQNLNHDAMYWYRQDPGQGLRLIYYSQIVNDFQKGDIAEGYSVSREKKESFPLTVTSAQKNPTAFYLCASSPIVNGYQYFGPGTRLLVL.

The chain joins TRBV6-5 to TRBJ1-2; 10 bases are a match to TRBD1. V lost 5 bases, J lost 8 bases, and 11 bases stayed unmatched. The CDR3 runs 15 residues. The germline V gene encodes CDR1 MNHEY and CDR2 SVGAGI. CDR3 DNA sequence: TGTGCCAGCAGTACCCGGGACAGGGGTCCTGAGGGCTACACCTTC. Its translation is CASSTRDRGPEGYTF.

Here the CDR3 reads CASSRTGGSGQPQHF. CDR3 in DNA: TGTGCCAGTAGTAGGACAGGGGGCAGCGGTCAGCCCCAGCATTTT. The gene calls are TRBV19 and TRBJ1-5, with TRBD1 identical over 11 bases. Germline trimming cut 4 bases from V and 6 bases from J; bases unmatched to any gene: 5. CDR3 length: 15 amino acids. Germline CDR1 reads LNHDA; CDR2 reads SQIVND (reference sequence).

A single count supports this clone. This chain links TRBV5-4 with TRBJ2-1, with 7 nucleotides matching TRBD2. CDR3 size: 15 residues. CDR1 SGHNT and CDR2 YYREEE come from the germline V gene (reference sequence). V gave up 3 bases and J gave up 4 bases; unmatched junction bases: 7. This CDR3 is CASSSEREAYNEQFF. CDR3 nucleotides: TGTGCCAGCAGCTCCGAACGGGAGGCATACAATGAGCAGTTCTTC.

The CDR3 here is CASSLLSQDTEAFF. Written as DNA, the CDR3 is TGCGCCAGCAGCTTGTTATCTCAGGACACTGAAGCTTTCTTT. The rearrangement joins TRBV5-1 to TRBJ1-1; D unresolved. Trimming shortened V by 1 base and J by 3 bases, and 10 bases separated the two germline ends. Germline loops: CDR1 SGHRS, CDR2 YFSETQ. The CDR3 has 14 residues.

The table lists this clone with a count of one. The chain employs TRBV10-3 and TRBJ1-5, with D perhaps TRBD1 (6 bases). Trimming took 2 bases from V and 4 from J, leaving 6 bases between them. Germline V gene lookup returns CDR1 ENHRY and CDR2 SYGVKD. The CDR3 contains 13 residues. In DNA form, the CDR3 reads TGTGCCATCAGTGAGGGACAGAATCAGCCCCAGCATTTT. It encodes CAISEGQNQPQHF.

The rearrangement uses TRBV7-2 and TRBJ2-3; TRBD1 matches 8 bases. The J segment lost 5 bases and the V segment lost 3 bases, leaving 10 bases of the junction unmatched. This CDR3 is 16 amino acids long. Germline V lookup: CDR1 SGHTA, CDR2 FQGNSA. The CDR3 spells CASSFLGQGAVDTQYF. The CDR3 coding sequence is TGTGCCAGCAGCTTCCTGGGGCAGGGGGCCGTAGATACGCAGTATTTT. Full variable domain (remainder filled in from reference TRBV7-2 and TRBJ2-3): GAGVSQSPSNKVTEKGKDVELRCDPISGHTALYWYRQSLGQGLEFLIYFQGNSAPDKSGLPSDRFSAERTGGSVSTLTIQRTQQEDSAVYLCASSFLGQGAVDTQYFGPGTRLTVL.

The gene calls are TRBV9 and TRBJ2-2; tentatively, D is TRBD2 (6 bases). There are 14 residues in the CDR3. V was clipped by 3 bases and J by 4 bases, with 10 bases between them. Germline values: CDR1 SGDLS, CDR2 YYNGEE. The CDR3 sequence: CASSGTSSTGELFF. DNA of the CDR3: TGTGCCAGCAGCGGTACTAGCAGCACCGGGGAGCTGTTTTTT.

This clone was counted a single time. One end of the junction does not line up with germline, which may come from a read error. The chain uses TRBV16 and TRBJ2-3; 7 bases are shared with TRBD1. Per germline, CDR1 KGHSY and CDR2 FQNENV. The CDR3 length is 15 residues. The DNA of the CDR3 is TGTGCCAGCACCCAACGGGGACAGCGCACAGATACGCAGTATTTT. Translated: CASTQRGQRTDTQYF.

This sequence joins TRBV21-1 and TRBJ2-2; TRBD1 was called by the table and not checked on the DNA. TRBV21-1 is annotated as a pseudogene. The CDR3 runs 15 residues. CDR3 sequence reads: CASSPGTGYTGELFF. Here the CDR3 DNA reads TGTGCCAGCAGTCCCGGGACAGGCTACACCGGGGAGCTGTTTTTT.

CDR3 in DNA: TGTGCCAGCAGCGGTACTAGCGGACGCGACTACGAGCAGTACTTC. Its translation: CASSGTSGRDYEQYF. The genes are TRBV9 and TRBJ2-7; 8 bases are a match to TRBD2. Germline lookup yields CDR1 SGDLS and CDR2 YYNGEE. V trimming: 3 bases; J trimming: 3 bases; junction bases outside the gene matches: 8. The CDR3 extends over 15 amino acids.

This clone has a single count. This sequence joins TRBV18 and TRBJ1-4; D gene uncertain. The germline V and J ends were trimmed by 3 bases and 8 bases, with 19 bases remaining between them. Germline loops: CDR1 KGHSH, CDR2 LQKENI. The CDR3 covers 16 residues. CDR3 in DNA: TGTGCCAGCTCACCTCTAGGGCCTCAGGCGGGCGAAAAACTGTTTTTT. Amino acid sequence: CASSPLGPQAGEKLFF.

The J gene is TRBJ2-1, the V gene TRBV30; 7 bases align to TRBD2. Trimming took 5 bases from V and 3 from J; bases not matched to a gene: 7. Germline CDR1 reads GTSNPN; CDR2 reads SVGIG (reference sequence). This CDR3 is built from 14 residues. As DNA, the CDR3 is TGTGCCTGGTCCGCTAGCGGATACTACAATGAGCAGTTCTTC. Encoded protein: CAWSASGYYNEQFF.